A single sample gave rise to the 30 T cell receptor beta chains below, sequenced in a study of lymphopenia after photon versus proton radiotherapy. Produced via immunoSEQ multiplex PCR; TCRdb's table is partial and in-frame only. This sample carries roughly 63,000 clones, approximately 88% of them seen once, and the ten largest clones take around 2.1%. Sequencing used peripheral blood, obtained from a patient treated with proton-based radiotherapy. These receptors came from a man aged 55 to 70 with pancreatic cancer.

V gene TRBV28 combines with J gene TRBJ2-3; 7 nucleotides agree with TRBD2. In germline, CDR1 is MDHEN, CDR2 SYDVKM. The CDR3 loop spans 15 amino acids. Trimming cost V 5 bases and J 2 bases; bases outside gene matches: 7. The CDR3 loop reads CASSRGGPPTDTQYF. CDR3 nucleotides: TGTGCCAGCAGTCGCGGGGGACCTCCCACAGATACGCAGTATTTT. Based on the CDR3 plus reference TRBV28 and TRBJ2-3, the full variable domain is DVKVTQSSRYLVKRTGEKVFLECVQDMDHENMFWYRQDPGLGLRLIYFSYDVKMKEKGDIPEGYSVSREKKERFSLILESASTNQTSMYLCASSRGGPPTDTQYFGPGTRLTVL.

CDR3 bases: TGTGCCTGGAGTGTTACAGGCTCCTACAATGAGCAGTTCTTC. As protein: CAWSVTGSYNEQFF. This chain links TRBV30 with TRBJ2-1; weak D call: TRBD1 (5 bases). Per the germline V gene, CDR1 is GTSNPN and CDR2 is SVGIG (reference sequence). This CDR3 is built from 14 residues. V was shortened by 0 bases and J by 0 bases, with 6 bases between the two germline ends.

This clone was detected only a few times. This chain links TRBV6-6 with TRBJ1-2; possibly TRBD1 for D (6 bases). CDR3 size: 15 residues. V was cut by 0 bases and J by 8 bases, with 16 bases left in between. Germline V CDR1 and CDR2: MNHNY, SVGAGI (reference sequence). CDR3 nucleotide sequence: TGTGCCAGCAGTTACTCTAAGGACAGCAGTCTAGGCTACACCTTC. Residues: CASSYSKDSSLGYTF.

This chain connects TRBV7-2 to TRBJ2-1; the match to TRBD1 covers 10 bases. This CDR3 has 17 amino acids. V was clipped by 4 bases and J by 7 bases; unmatched bases: 13. Germline V gene lookup returns CDR1 SGHTA and CDR2 FQGNSA. The CDR3 region is CASSSRRRQGARNEQFF. As DNA, the CDR3 is TGTGCCAGCAGCTCCCGACGGAGACAGGGGGCGCGGAATGAGCAGTTCTTC.

This chain links TRBV25-1 with TRBJ2-1; either TRBD1 or TRBD2 may fit D (6 bases each). The V gene lost 10 bases and the J gene lost 9 bases, with 22 bases spanning the gap. CDR1 and CDR2 from the germline V gene are MGHDK and SYGVNS. This CDR3 is 14 amino acids long. The chain's CDR3 is CATGRGGPMAEQFF. CDR3 DNA: TGTGCCACCGGGAGAGGGGGACCAATGGCTGAGCAGTTCTTC.

The V call is TRBV28, the J call TRBJ1-2; D remains unclear. CDR3 size: 13 residues. V lost 5 bases, J lost 5 bases, and 12 bases lay in between. Germline CDR1 reads MDHEN; CDR2 reads SYDVKM. Here the CDR3 reads CASSSDFLYGYTF. In DNA, the CDR3 is TGTGCCAGCAGTAGTGACTTCCTTTATGGCTACACCTTC.

The chain has TRBV29-1 and TRBJ2-7, with D maybe TRBD1 (6 bases). Germline V lookup: CDR1 SQVTM, CDR2 ANQGSEA. The V gene lost 7 bases and the J gene lost 6 bases, with 19 bases spanning the gap. The CDR3 extends over 13 amino acids. The CDR3 region is CSALGTYPPEQYF. Written as DNA, the CDR3 is TGCAGCGCCCTCGGGACATACCCTCCCGAGCAGTACTTC.

This clone was counted only a few times. The chain recombines TRBV7-2 with TRBJ1-2; D may be TRBD1 (6 bases). Germline V lookup: CDR1 SGHTA, CDR2 FQGNSA. V gave up 1 base and J gave up 4 bases, with 13 bases separating them. The CDR3 consists of 15 residues. CDR3 protein: CASSLDGRGSYGYTF. The CDR3, as DNA: TGTGCCAGCAGCTTAGATGGCAGGGGTAGCTATGGCTACACCTTC.

This clone was found once. The V call is TRBV28, the J call TRBJ1-6; D is unresolved. V was cut by 7 bases and J by 0 bases, with 7 bases left in between. There are 14 residues in the CDR3. The germline V gene encodes CDR1 MDHEN and CDR2 SYDVKM. CDR3 loop: CASKPSSYNSPLHF. The DNA for the CDR3 is TGTGCCAGCAAACCGAGCTCCTATAATTCACCCCTCCACTTT.

J is TRBJ2-1 and V is TRBV9; a weak D match, TRBD1 (6 bases). The ends were cut back, 4 bases at V and 9 bases at J, with 17 bases in the middle. The length of the CDR3 is 14 residues. The germline gives CDR1 SGDLS, CDR2 YYNGEE. CDR3 residues: CASSPYGTIIEQFF. In nucleotides, the CDR3 is TGTGCCAGCAGCCCGTACGGGACAATCATTGAGCAGTTCTTC.

The chain has TRBV28 and TRBJ1-2; TRBD1 might be the D (5 bases). CDR3 length: 13 amino acids. Per germline, CDR1 MDHEN and CDR2 SYDVKM. Trimming pared 5 bases from V and 6 bases from J, leaving 13 bases between. CDR3 protein: CASSGPRGDGYTF. The CDR3 DNA reads as TGTGCCAGCAGTGGACCTCGAGGGGATGGCTACACCTTC.

This chain joins TRBV5-1 and TRBJ1-1; weak D call: TRBD1 (5 bases). CDR1 is SGHRS and CDR2 is YFSETQ in the germline V gene. V lost 3 bases to trimming and J lost 2 bases, with 23 bases between them. This CDR3 has 18 amino acids. The CDR3 sequence is CASSSTGAPLALNTEAFF. Written as DNA, the CDR3 is TGCGCCAGCAGCTCCACCGGGGCCCCGCTGGCCCTAAACACTGAAGCTTTCTTT.

This chain joins TRBV30 and TRBJ1-1, with D unresolved. Trimming pared 4 bases from V and 5 bases from J, leaving 11 bases between. This CDR3 contains 12 residues. CDR1 GTSNPN and CDR2 SVGIG come from the germline V gene (reference sequence). The CDR3 spells CAWKPGVTEAFF. CDR3 nucleotide sequence: TGTGCCTGGAAACCGGGAGTTACTGAAGCTTTCTTT.

This chain connects TRBV5-1 to TRBJ1-3; D may be TRBD1 (5 bases). V was pared by 4 bases and J by 3 bases, with 11 bases between. Germline V lookup: CDR1 SGHRS, CDR2 YFSETQ. CDR3 length equals 14 residues. In DNA form, the CDR3 reads TGCGCCAGCAGCCTTGACAGCCGTGGAAACACCATATATTTT. It is translated as CASSLDSRGNTIYF. Full variable domain (outside the CDR3, taken from reference TRBV5-1 and TRBJ1-3): KAGVTQTPRYLIKTRGQQVTLSCSPISGHRSVSWYQQTPGQGLQFLFEYFSETQRNKGNFPGRFSGRQFSNSRSEMNVSTLELGDSALYLCASSLDSRGNTIYFGEGSWLTVV.

This clone came up a few times. This sequence joins TRBV27 and TRBJ1-1, with D hard to call. Germline V gene lookup returns CDR1 MNHEY and CDR2 SMNVEV (reference sequence). The CDR3 totals 12 residues. The germline V and J ends were trimmed by 2 bases and 8 bases, with 9 bases remaining between them. The CDR3 nucleotides read TGTGCCAGCAGTTTAGGGCCTGGGGAAGCTTTCTTT. Protein: CASSLGPGEAFF.

Remarks on this clone: Within the sample, other DNA sequences also encode this same CDR3. The chain joins TRBV27 to TRBJ1-2; maybe TRBD1 (5 bases). The CDR3 loop spans 17 amino acids. V lost 5 bases and J lost 4, with 23 bases in between. Germline CDR1 reads MNHEY; CDR2 reads SMNVEV (reference sequence). CDR3 loop: CASSRSLPRGEGYGYTF. CDR3 nucleotides: TGTGCCAGCAGTCGATCGTTGCCGAGGGGTGAGGGCTATGGCTACACCTTC.

This clone was detected a few times. The rearrangement links TRBV19 to TRBJ2-7; 15 bases line up with TRBD2. J lost 2 bases, V lost 5 bases, and 16 bases had no gene match. The CDR3 runs to 20 residues. The germline gives CDR1 LNHDA, CDR2 SQIVND (reference sequence). The CDR3 DNA reads TGTGCCAGTAGTCCCTTTGGTGGACTAGCGGGAGGGCATAAGCCCTACGAGCAGTACTTC. This translates into CASSPFGGLAGGHKPYEQYF.

The chain is built from TRBV28 and TRBJ2-3; 9 bases are a match to TRBD2. Trimming cost V 3 bases and J 4 bases; bases outside gene matches: 5. CDR3 length equals 15 residues. Germline CDR1 MDHEN, CDR2 SYDVKM. The CDR3 nucleotides read TGTGCCAGCAGTTTGGGCCGACTAGCGGCAGATACGCAGTATTTT. Protein product: CASSLGRLAADTQYF. The complete variable domain, with remaining parts taken from reference TRBV28 and TRBJ2-3, reads DVKVTQSSRYLVKRTGEKVFLECVQDMDHENMFWYRQDPGLGLRLIYFSYDVKMKEKGDIPEGYSVSREKKERFSLILESASTNQTSMYLCASSLGRLAADTQYFGPGTRLTVL.

The rearrangement joins TRBV28 to TRBJ2-3; D could derive from TRBD1 or TRBD2 (5 bases each). CDR1 is MDHEN and CDR2 is SYDVKM in the germline V gene. This CDR3 is 15 amino acids long. Trimming removed 7 bases at V and 2 bases at J, with 16 bases between. The CDR3 reads CASKPGPHPTDTQYF. For the CDR3, the DNA is TGTGCCAGCAAGCCGGGACCACATCCCACAGATACGCAGTATTTT.

V gene TRBV28 combines with J gene TRBJ1-1, with TRBD1 matching 9 bases. Germline V gene lookup returns CDR1 MDHEN and CDR2 SYDVKM. The CDR3 has 18 residues. V was pared by 5 bases and J by 1 base, with 14 bases of the junction left unmatched. CDR3 DNA sequence: TGTGCCAGCAGTCCCCCACAGGGGGCGAGGGTTAGGAACACTGAAGCTTTCTTT. This sequence encodes CASSPPQGARVRNTEAFF.

The V and J genes are TRBV6-5 and TRBJ2-3; TRBD1 is a possible D gene (6 bases). Germline V lookup: CDR1 MNHEY, CDR2 SVGAGI. Trimming pared 6 bases from V and 2 bases from J, leaving 12 bases between. The CDR3 spans 14 residues. The DNA for the CDR3 is TGTGCCAGCAGACTGACAGGCCTCACAGATACGCAGTATTTT. This codes for CASRLTGLTDTQYF.

This clone was seen a single time. The V and J genes are TRBV19 and TRBJ2-2, with D maybe TRBD1 (6 bases). This CDR3 is 15 amino acids long. Germline V gene sequence: CDR1 LNHDA, CDR2 SQIVND (reference sequence). Trimming pared 8 bases from V and 6 bases from J, leaving 19 bases between. The CDR3 region is CASRLREGVAGELFF. The CDR3 DNA follows: TGTGCCAGTCGCCTACGAGAGGGGGTCGCCGGGGAGCTGTTTTTT.

This clone was detected a few times. The chain combines TRBV4-3 with TRBJ2-7; D perhaps matches TRBD2 (5 bases). Germline V CDR1 and CDR2: LGHNA, YSLEER. Trimming removed 0 bases at V and 3 bases at J, with 12 bases between. This CDR3 comprises 15 residues. CDR3 sequence (DNA): TGCGCCAGCAGCCAAGACATCGCGGGTGGCTACGAGCAGTACTTC. This translates into CASSQDIAGGYEQYF.

The V call is TRBV19, the J call TRBJ2-7, with TRBD1 as a possible D gene (5 bases). CDR3 length equals 13 residues. V lost 2 bases and J lost 3, with 8 bases in between. From germline, CDR1 is LNHDA and CDR2 SQIVND (reference sequence). CDR3 region: CASSITTGYEQYF. CDR3 DNA: TGTGCCAGTAGTATAACCACAGGCTACGAGCAGTACTTC. The variable domain in full, with the rest retrieved from reference TRBV19 and TRBJ2-7, is DGGITQSPKYLFRKEGQNVTLSCEQNLNHDAMYWYRQDPGQGLRLIYYSQIVNDFQKGDIAEGYSVSREKKESFPLTVTSAQKNPTAFYLCASSITTGYEQYFGPGTRLTVT.

This clone was detected a few times. This sequence joins TRBV2 and TRBJ2-3; the D is unclear. The CDR3 totals 11 residues. Trimming left V 11 bases short and J 6 bases short, with 12 bases between. CDR1 SNHLY and CDR2 FYNNEI come from the germline V gene. The CDR3 bases are TGTGCCCGGAACCATGGGGATACGCAGTATTTT. As protein: CARNHGDTQYF.

V gene TRBV11-3 combines with J gene TRBJ2-2; D not certain. The V and J ends lost 5 bases and 3 bases respectively, with 13 bases between them. The CDR3 spans 15 residues. Germline V lookup: CDR1 SGHNT, CDR2 YENEEA. The CDR3, as DNA: TGTGCCAGCAGCGGCGGTGGTCGGGACACCGGGGAGCTGTTTTTT. Protein product: CASSGGGRDTGELFF.

The rearrangement links TRBV6-1 to TRBJ1-2; 10 positions agree with TRBD1. The V gene end was trimmed by 7 bases and the J gene end by 3 bases; junction bases not matched to a gene: 8. The CDR3 sequence is 15 residues long. Germline-derived CDR1 and CDR2 are MNHNS and SASEGT. The CDR3 nucleotides read TGTGCCAGCACTTCGGGGGGGACAGGGGACTATGGCTACACCTTC. It encodes CASTSGGTGDYGYTF.

The rearrangement uses TRBV7-2 and TRBJ2-5, with D maybe TRBD2 (5 bases). This CDR3 comprises 15 residues. Germline CDR1 SGHTA, CDR2 FQGNSA. V lost 3 bases and J 4 bases, leaving 15 bases between the germline ends. The DNA of the CDR3 is TGTGCCAGCAGCTTCGGGCGGGTACCGGGAGAGACCCAGTACTTC. Its translation is CASSFGRVPGETQYF.

The chain uses TRBV19 and TRBJ2-5; 7 bases map to TRBD1. The CDR3 is made up of 14 amino acids. Germline V gives CDR1 LNHDA, CDR2 SQIVND (reference sequence). V was pared by 4 bases and J by 5 bases, with 7 bases of the junction left unmatched. The CDR3 here is CASSKKGQSETQYF. The CDR3 bases are TGTGCCAGTAGTAAGAAGGGACAGTCGGAGACCCAGTACTTC.

This chain connects TRBV28 to TRBJ2-4; D tentatively reads TRBD1 or TRBD2 (5 bases each). The V and J ends lost 5 bases and 2 bases respectively, with 13 bases between them. The CDR3 length is 15 residues. Germline CDR1 MDHEN, CDR2 SYDVKM. The chain's CDR3 is CASSPLGEPKNIQYF. DNA of the CDR3: TGTGCCAGCAGTCCCTTGGGGGAACCCAAAAACATTCAGTACTTC.